This T cell receptor beta chain emerged from a study of T cells in Graves' hyperthyroidism and ophthalmopathy. In the study overall: The initial diagnosis was the point when peripheral blood was collected, ahead of any treatment. Study-level results: The model predicted ophthalmopathy a median roughly 6.3 months before onset. Most thyroid-expanded clonotypes above 0.001 were also found in blood.

TCR beta CDR3 sequences were amplified from RNA transcripts. HTBI primers were the set used in a first-round RT-PCR of the TCR CDR3. TCRdb recomputed calls from the multiplex PCR reads with MiXCR, one row per CDR3 protein. Here the sample spans 500,000 to 600,000 distinct CDR3 sequences, 16% being singletons. Regarding this clonotype: What it binds is unknown.

Stable Graves' hyperthyroidism meant no ophthalmopathy progression within 18 months. V shed 5 bases, J shed 3 bases, and the junction held 7 bases outside the gene matches. Germline CDR1 is SGHTA and CDR2 is FQGTGA. This CDR3 is 15 amino acids long. The chain joins TRBV7-3 to TRBJ1-1; 9 nucleotides match TRBD1. The receptor comes from a woman younger than 35 with Graves' hyperthyroidism. The sequenced sample was blood. CDR3 sequence (DNA): TGTGCCAGCAGCATACAGGGGGCAAGGGACACTGAAGCTTTCTTT. This sequence encodes CASSIQGARDTEAFF.